A selection of T cell receptor beta chains follows, all from one sample in a study of OX40 agonist ivuxolimab in advanced cancers. Sequencing was performed with immunoSEQ multiplex PCR; in TCRdb, only in-frame clones are kept and a portion is missing. The sample has about 73,000 clones, 80% to 95% seen once; the top ten hold roughly 0.54%. Source: CD4+ or CD8+ T cells sorted from blood, taken in a trial of the OX40 agonist ivuxolimab. The receptors were gathered from an adult with an advanced solid tumor such as melanoma, head and neck, liver or kidney cancer. Each CDR3 is given with its conserved first and last residue. The D gene is left open where the match is weak.

j_gene	d_gene	v_gene	len	CDR3aa
TRBJ1-5	NA	TRBV5-1	13	CASSFQGDQPQHF
TRBJ1-5	NA	TRBV7-8	15	CASSFLAGGSQPQHF
TRBJ2-1	NA	TRBV5-6	12	CASSLVGYEQFF
TRBJ1-1	NA	TRBV10-1	13	CASYCSGGTEAFF
TRBJ1-6	TRBD1	TRBV11-1	15	CASSLRDRENSPLHF
TRBJ2-7	NA	TRBV20-1	11	CSARQFYEQYF
TRBJ1-5	NA	TRBV5-8	14	CASSLVGGGRPQHF
TRBJ1-1	NA	TRBV10-3	14	CAISGDRRETEAFF
TRBJ2-5	TRBD2	TRBV7-9	15	CASSSLAGGRETQYF
TRBJ1-3	NA	TRBV11-2	18	CASSRFRTTESSGNTIYF
TRBJ2-7	TRBD2	TRBV7-2	15	CASRQTSGSSYEQYF
TRBJ1-1	NA	TRBV18	13	CASSPGMNTEAFF
TRBJ2-7	NA	TRBV6-1	14	CASPRGAASDEQYF
TRBJ2-5	TRBD2	TRBV5-1	14	CASKRLAGWETQYF
TRBJ2-2	NA	TRBV7-3	14	CASSLTNQNGELFF
TRBJ2-6	TRBD2	TRBV7-9	16	CASNPSGRAGANVLTF
TRBJ1-1	NA	TRBV7-9	16	CASSFPRGQMNTEAFF
TRBJ2-2	TRBD2	TRBV5-1	16	CASSLTSGRYTGELFF
TRBJ2-1	TRBD2	TRBV19	13	CASTNREGSEQFF
TRBJ2-7	TRBD2	TRBV27	17	CASSLNPGTSGRYEQYF
TRBJ2-2	TRBD2	TRBV4-1	19	CASSQGPGLAGLNTGELFF
TRBJ1-3	NA	TRBV18	16	CASSPGPPGLGNTIYF
TRBJ2-7	NA	TRBV7-9	14	CASSLAPSTNEQYF
TRBJ2-3	NA	TRBV29-1	12	CSVDRGTDTQYF